One TCR beta chain is described in this entry. In germline, CDR1 is SQVTM, CDR2 ANQGSEA. The length of the CDR3 is 14 residues. V was shortened by 7 bases and J by 1 base, with 14 bases between the two germline ends. These data originate in a study of blood T cell repertoires in COVID-19. Study summary: Sample material is recorded as cDNA or gDNA derived from T cells, B-cell-depleted T cells, or PBMCs.

Libraries were prepared by immunoSEQ multiplex PCR; TCRdb keeps only in-frame clonotypes and omits some of them. Altogether approximately 300,000 clones are present, roughly 89% being singletons, with the ten largest covering roughly 5%. Donors were grouped by their self-reported clinical history. Cohort 3 recovered donors had two negative PCRs, clearance, or symptom resolution. The source material was PBMCs or T cells enriched from blood (not recorded which). The sequence was collected from a man aged 60 to 75 who had recovered from COVID-19. The chain links TRBV29-1 to TRBJ2-1, with D tentatively TRBD1 (6 bases). The CDR3 DNA sequence: TGCAGCGCCGGGACACTACTATCCTACAATGAGCAGTTCTTC. It encodes CSAGTLLSYNEQFF.